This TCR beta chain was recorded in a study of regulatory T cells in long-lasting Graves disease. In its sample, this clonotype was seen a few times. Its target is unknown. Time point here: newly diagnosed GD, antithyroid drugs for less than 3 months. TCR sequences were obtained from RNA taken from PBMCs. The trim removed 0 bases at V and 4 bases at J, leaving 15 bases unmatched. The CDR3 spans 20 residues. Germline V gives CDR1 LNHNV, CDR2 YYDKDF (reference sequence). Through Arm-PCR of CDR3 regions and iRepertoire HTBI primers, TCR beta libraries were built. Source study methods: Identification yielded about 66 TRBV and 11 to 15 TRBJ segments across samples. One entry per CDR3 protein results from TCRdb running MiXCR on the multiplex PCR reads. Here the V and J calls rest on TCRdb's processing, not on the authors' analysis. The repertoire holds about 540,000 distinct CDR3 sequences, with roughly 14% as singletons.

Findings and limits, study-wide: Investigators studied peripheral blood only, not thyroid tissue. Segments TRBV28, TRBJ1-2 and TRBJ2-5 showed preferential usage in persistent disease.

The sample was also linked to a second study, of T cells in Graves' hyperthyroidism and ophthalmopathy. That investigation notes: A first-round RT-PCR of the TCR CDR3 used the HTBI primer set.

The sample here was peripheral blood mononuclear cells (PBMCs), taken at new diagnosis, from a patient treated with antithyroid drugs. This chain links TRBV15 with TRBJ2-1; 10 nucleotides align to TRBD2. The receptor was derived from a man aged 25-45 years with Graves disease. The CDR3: CATSRDRGKVSGRPYNEQFF. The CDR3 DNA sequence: TGTGCCACCAGCAGAGATAGGGGCAAAGTTAGCGGGAGGCCTTACAATGAGCAGTTCTTC.